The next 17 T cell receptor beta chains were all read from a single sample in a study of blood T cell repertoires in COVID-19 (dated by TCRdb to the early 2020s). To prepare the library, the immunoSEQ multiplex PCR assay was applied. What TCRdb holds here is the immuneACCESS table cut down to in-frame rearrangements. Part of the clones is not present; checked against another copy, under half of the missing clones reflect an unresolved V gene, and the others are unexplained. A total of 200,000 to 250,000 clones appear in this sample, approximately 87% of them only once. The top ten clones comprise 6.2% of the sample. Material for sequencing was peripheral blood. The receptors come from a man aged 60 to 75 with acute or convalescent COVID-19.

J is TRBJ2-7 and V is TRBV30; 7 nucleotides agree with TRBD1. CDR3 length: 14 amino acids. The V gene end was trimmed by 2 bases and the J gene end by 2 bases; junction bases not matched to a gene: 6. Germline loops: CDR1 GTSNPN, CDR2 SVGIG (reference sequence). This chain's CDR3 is CAWSHSGTAYEQYF. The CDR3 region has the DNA TGTGCCTGGAGTCATTCCGGGACAGCCTACGAGCAGTACTTC.

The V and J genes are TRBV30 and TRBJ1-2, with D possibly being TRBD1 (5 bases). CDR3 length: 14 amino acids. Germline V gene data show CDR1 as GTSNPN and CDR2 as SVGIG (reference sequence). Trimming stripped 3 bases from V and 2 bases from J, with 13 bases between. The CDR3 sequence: CAWRPDRGNYGYTF. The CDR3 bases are TGTGCCTGGAGACCAGACAGAGGAAACTATGGCTACACCTTC.

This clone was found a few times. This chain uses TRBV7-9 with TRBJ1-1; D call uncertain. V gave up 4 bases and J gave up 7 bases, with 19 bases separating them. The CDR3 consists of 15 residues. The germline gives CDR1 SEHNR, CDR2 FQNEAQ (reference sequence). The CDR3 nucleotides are TGTGCCAGCAGCTCCTCCCTCGAGGCGCGCCTTGAAGCTTTCTTT. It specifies CASSSSLEARLEAFF.

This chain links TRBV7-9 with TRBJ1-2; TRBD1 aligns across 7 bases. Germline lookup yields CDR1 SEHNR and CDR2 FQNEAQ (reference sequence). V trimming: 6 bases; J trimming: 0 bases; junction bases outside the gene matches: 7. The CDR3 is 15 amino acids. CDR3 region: CASSRQGTANYGYTF. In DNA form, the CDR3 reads TGTGCCAGCAGTCGACAGGGTACGGCTAACTATGGCTACACCTTC.

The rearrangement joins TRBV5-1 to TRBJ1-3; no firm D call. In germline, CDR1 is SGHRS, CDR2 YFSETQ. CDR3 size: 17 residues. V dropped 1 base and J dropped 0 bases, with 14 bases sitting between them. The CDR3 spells CASSLSFALSSGNTIYF. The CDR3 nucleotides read TGCGCCAGCAGCTTGTCTTTTGCATTGAGCTCTGGAAACACCATATATTTT.

The CDR3 loop reads CASSPGGGTIYF. Written as DNA, the CDR3 is TGTGCCAGCAGCCCCGGGGGGGGCACCATATATTTT. The chain is built from TRBV7-8 and TRBJ1-3; maybe TRBD1 (5 bases). This CDR3 comprises 12 residues. CDR1 and CDR2 from the germline V gene are SGHVS and FQNEAQ. Trimming took 5 bases from V and 9 from J, leaving 11 bases between them.

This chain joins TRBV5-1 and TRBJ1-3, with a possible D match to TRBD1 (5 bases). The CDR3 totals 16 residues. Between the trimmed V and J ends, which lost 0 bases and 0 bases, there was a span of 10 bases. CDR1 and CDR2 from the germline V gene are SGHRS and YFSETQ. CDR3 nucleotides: TGCGCCAGCAGCTTGGGGACACCGAGCTCTGGAAACACCATATATTTT. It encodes CASSLGTPSSGNTIYF.

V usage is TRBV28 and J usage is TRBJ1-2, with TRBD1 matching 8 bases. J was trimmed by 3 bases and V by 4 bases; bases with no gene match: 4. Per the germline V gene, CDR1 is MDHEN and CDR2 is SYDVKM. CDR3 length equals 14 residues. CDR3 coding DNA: TGTGCCAGCAGTTGGCAGGGGGCTGACTATGGCTACACCTTC. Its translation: CASSWQGADYGYTF.

CDR3 sequence reads: CASRLAVPSYEQYF. CDR3 coding DNA: TGTGCCAGCAGACTAGCGGTCCCCTCCTACGAGCAGTACTTC. V gene TRBV27 combines with J gene TRBJ2-7, with 8 bases lining up with TRBD2. The V and J ends lost 6 bases and 0 bases, in that order; junction bases with no gene match: 4. This CDR3 spans 14 amino acids. CDR1 is MNHEY and CDR2 is SMNVEV in the germline V gene (reference sequence).

This CDR3 is CASSGRVGNTEAFF. The CDR3 DNA is TGTGCCAGCAGCGGCAGGGTCGGGAACACTGAAGCTTTCTTT. The rearrangement joins TRBV9 to TRBJ1-1, with D perhaps matching TRBD1 (5 bases). Per the germline V gene, CDR1 is SGDLS and CDR2 is YYNGEE. V lost 3 bases and J lost 1, with 10 bases in between. The CDR3 is made up of 14 amino acids.

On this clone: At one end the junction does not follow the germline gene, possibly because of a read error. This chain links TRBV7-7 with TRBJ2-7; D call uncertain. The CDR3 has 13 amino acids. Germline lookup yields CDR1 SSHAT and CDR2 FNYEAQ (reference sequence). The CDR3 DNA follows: TGTGCTAGCAGCTTATCCCAGAACTACGAGCAGTACTTC. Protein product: CASSLSQNYEQYF.

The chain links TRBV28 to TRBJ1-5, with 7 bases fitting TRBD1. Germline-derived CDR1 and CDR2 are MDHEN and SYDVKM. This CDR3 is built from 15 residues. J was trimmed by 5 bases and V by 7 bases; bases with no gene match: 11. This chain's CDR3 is CASTSGTAGDQPQHF. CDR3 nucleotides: TGTGCCAGCACTTCCGGGACAGCGGGGGATCAGCCCCAGCATTTT.

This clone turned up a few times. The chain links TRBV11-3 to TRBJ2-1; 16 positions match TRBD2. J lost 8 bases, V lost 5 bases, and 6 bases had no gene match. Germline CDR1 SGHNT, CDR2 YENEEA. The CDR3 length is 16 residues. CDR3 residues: CASSLGTSGRADEQFF. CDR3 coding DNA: TGTGCCAGCAGCCTGGGGACTAGCGGGAGGGCCGATGAGCAGTTCTTC.

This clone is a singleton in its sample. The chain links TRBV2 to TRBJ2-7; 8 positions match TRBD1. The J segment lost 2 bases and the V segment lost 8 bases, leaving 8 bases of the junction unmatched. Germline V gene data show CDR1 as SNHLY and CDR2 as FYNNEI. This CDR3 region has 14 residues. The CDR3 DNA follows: TGTGCCAGCGGGGCAGGGACAGGAGCCTACGAGCAGTACTTC. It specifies CASGAGTGAYEQYF.

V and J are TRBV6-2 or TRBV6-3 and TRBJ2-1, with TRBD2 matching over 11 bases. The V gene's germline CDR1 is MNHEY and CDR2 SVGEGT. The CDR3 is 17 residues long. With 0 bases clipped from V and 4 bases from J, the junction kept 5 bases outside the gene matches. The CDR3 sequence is CASSYSKLAGEYNEQFF. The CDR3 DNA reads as TGTGCCAGCAGTTACTCAAAACTAGCGGGAGAGTACAATGAGCAGTTCTTC.

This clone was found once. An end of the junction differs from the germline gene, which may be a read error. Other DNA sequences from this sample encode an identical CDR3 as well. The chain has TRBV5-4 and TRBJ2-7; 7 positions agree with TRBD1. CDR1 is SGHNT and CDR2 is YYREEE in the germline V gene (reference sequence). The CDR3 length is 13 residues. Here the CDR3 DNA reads TGTGCCAGCAGCTCCGGACAGGTTTTGGAGCAGTACTTT. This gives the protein CASSSGQVLEQYF.

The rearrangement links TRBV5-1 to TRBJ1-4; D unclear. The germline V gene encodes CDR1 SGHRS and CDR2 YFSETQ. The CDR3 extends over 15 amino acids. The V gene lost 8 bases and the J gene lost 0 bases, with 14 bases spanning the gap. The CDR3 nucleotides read TGCGCCAGTAAGATCGCCGGGACAACTAATGAAAAACTGTTTTTT. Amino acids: CASKIAGTTNEKLFF. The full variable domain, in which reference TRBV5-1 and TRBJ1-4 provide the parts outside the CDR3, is KAGVTQTPRYLIKTRGQQVTLSCSPISGHRSVSWYQQTPGQGLQFLFEYFSETQRNKGNFPGRFSGRQFSNSRSEMNVSTLELGDSALYLCASKIAGTTNEKLFFGSGTQLSVL.